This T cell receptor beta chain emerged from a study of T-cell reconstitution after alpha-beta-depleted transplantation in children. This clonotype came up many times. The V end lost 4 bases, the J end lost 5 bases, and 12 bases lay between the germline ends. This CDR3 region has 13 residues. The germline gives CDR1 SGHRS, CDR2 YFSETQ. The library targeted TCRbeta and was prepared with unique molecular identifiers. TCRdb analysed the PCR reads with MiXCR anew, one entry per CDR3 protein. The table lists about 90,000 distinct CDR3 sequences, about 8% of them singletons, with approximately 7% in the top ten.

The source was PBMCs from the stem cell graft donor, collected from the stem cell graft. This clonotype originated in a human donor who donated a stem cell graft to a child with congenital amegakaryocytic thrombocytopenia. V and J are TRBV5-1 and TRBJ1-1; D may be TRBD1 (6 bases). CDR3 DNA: TGCGCCAGCAGCGCGGGGGCTCGGACTGAAGCTTTCTTT. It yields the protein CASSAGARTEAFF.